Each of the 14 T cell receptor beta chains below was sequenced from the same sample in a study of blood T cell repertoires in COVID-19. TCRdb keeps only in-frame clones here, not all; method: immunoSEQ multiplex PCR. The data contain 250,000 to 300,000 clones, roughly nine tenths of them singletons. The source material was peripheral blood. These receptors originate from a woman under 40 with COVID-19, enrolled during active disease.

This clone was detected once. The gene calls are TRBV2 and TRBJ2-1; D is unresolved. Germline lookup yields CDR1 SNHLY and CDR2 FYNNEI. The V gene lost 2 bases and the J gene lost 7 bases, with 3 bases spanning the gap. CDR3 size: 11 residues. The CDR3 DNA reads TGTGCCAGCAGTGAATATAATGAGCAGTTCTTC. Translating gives CASSEYNEQFF.

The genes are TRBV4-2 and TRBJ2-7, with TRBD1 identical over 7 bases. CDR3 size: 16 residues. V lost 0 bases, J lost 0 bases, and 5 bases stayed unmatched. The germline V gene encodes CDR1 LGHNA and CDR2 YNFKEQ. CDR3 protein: CASSQEGQGVSYEQYF. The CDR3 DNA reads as TGTGCCAGCAGCCAAGAAGGGCAGGGGGTCTCCTACGAGCAGTACTTC.

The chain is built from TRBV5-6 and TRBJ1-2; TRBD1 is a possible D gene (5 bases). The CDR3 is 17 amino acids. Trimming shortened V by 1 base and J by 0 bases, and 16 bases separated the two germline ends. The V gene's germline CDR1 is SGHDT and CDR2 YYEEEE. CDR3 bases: TGTGCCAGCAGCTTGAATCTCAGGGAAGAGTCTAACTATGGCTACACCTTC. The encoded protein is CASSLNLREESNYGYTF.

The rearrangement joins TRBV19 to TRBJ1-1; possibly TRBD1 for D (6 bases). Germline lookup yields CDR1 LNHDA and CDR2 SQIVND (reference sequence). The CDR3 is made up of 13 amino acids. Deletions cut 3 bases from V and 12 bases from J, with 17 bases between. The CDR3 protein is CASSIGGPGGTFF. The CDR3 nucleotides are TGTGCCAGTAGTATTGGGGGCCCGGGGGGAACTTTCTTT.

The CDR3 DNA sequence: TGCGCCAGCAAGACCGGGGGGACGGGAAACACCATATATTTT. This codes for CASKTGGTGNTIYF. This chain connects TRBV5-1 to TRBJ1-3, with D possibly matching TRBD1 (5 bases). There are 14 residues in the CDR3. V was trimmed by 6 bases and J by 4 bases, leaving 14 bases between them. The germline V gene has CDR1 SGHRS and CDR2 YFSETQ.

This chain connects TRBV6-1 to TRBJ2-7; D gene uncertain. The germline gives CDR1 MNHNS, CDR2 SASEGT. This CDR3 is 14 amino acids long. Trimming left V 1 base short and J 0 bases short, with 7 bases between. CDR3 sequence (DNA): TGTGCCAGCAGTGAAGTTGCAGGCTCCTACGAGCAGTACTTC. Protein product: CASSEVAGSYEQYF.

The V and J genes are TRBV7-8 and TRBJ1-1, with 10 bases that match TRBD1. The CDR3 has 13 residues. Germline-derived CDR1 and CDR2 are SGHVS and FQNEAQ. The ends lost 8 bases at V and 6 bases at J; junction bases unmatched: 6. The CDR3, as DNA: TGTGCCAGCGGGACAGGGGAGGCGCCTGAAGCTTTCTTT. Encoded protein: CASGTGEAPEAFF.

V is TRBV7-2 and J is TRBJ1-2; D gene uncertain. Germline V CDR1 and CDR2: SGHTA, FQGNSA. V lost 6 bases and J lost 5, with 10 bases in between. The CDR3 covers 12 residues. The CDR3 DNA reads TGTGCCAGCAGTCCTGACTGGTATGGCTACACCTTC. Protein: CASSPDWYGYTF.

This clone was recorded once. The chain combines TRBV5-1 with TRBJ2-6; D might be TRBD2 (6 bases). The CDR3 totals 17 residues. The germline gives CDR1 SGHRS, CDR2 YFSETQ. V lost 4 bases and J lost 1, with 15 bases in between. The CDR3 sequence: CASSPIWAGSGANVLTF. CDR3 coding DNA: TGCGCCAGCAGCCCCATTTGGGCGGGATCTGGGGCCAACGTCCTGACTTTC.

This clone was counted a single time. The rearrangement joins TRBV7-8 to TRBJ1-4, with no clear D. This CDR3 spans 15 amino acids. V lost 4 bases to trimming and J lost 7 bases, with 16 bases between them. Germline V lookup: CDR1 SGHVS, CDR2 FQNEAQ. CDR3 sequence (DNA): TGTGCCAGCAGCTCACAGATATCCCGGGGTGAAAAACTGTTTTTT. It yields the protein CASSSQISRGEKLFF. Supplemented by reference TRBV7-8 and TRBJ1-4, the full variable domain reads GAGVSQSPRYKVAKRGQDVALRCDPISGHVSLFWYQQALGQGPEFLTYFQNEAQLDKSGLPSDRFFAERPEGSVSTLKIQRTQQEDSAVYLCASSSQISRGEKLFFGSGTQLSVL.

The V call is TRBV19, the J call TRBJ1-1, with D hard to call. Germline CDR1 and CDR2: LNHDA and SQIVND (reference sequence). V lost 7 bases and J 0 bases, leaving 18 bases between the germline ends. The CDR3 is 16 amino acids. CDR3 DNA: TGTGCCAGTAATACGGGGAACCGGGGAGTGAACACTGAAGCTTTCTTT. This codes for CASNTGNRGVNTEAFF.

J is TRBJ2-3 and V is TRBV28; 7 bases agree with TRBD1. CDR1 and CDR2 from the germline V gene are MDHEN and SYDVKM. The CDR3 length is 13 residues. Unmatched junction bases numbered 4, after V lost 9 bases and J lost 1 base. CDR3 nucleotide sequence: TGTGCCAGTCTAGACAGGGGCACAGATACGCAGTATTTT. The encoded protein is CASLDRGTDTQYF.

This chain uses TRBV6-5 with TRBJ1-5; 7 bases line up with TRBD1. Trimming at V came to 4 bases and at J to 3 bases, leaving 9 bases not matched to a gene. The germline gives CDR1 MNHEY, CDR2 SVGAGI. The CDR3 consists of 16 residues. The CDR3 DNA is TGTGCCAGCAGTTCAGGGAGAAGGGGGCCCAATCAGCCCCAGCATTTT. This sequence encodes CASSSGRRGPNQPQHF.

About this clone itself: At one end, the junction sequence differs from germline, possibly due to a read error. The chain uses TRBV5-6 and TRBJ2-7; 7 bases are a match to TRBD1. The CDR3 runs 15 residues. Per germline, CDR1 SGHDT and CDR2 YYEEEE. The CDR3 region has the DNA TGTGCCAGCACCTTGAGGACAGGACTTTTCTACGAGCAGTACTTC. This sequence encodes CASTLRTGLFYEQYF.